One sample yielded the 17 T cell receptor beta chains listed below, sequenced in a study of blood T cell repertoires in COVID-19. Some clones are missing from TCRdb's copy, which holds only in-frame ones; the method was immunoSEQ multiplex PCR. This table holds some 31,000 clones, 85% to 90% found once. The sequenced material came from peripheral blood. These receptors originate from a man aged 60-69 years with active COVID-19.

The CDR3 DNA reads as TGTGCCAGCAGCCAAGGGGCAGGATTGAACACTGAAGCTTTCTTT. It is translated as CASSQGAGLNTEAFF. The V call is TRBV3-1 (or the pseudogene TRBV3-2), the J call TRBJ1-1; no definite D call. Per germline, CDR1 LGHDT and CDR2 YNNKEL (reference sequence). This CDR3 has 15 residues. The V end was cut by 1 base, the J end by 0 bases, with 9 bases between.

The chain carries TRBV7-2 and TRBJ1-2; D is unresolved. Germline CDR1 SGHTA, CDR2 FQGNSA. The CDR3 has 18 amino acids. V lost 3 bases to trimming and J lost 8 bases, with 28 bases between them. CDR3 nucleotide sequence: TGTGCCAGCAGCTTGACCCAGGCCTCGGCCCTCTGGTCTAAGGGCTACACCTTC. Protein sequence: CASSLTQASALWSKGYTF.

V usage is TRBV4-3 and J usage is TRBJ2-3; 13 bases are a match to TRBD2. The CDR3 totals 19 residues. Germline loops: CDR1 LGHNA, CDR2 YSLEER. The trim removed 0 bases at V and 1 base at J, leaving 7 bases unmatched. In DNA form, the CDR3 reads TGCGCCAGCAGCCAAGATTTACTAGCGGGGGGGGTTGGCACAGATACGCAGTATTTT. Protein product: CASSQDLLAGGVGTDTQYF.

This clone was recorded only once. This sequence joins TRBV5-1 and TRBJ2-7, with TRBD1 identical over 7 bases. The CDR3 loop spans 16 amino acids. J lost 2 bases, V lost 5 bases, and 13 bases had no gene match. Germline CDR1 and CDR2: SGHRS and YFSETQ. CDR3 nucleotides: TGCGCCAGCAGTCCTCCTGGGACAGCGAACCCCTACGAGCAGTACTTC. This encodes CASSPPGTANPYEQYF.

This clone was seen just once. V is TRBV12-5 and J is TRBJ1-2; 8 bases map to TRBD1. The CDR3 is made up of 13 amino acids. V shed 0 bases and J 8 bases; nucleotides not matched to a gene: 2. Germline CDR1 and CDR2: LGHNT and FRNRAP. The CDR3 reads CASGLVGQEGYTF. The CDR3 DNA sequence: TGTGCTAGTGGTTTGGTGGGACAGGAGGGCTACACCTTC.

CDR3: CASSVLAGGRADTQYF. CDR3 coding DNA: TGTGCCAGCAGCGTCTTAGCGGGGGGGCGGGCAGATACGCAGTATTTT. The chain links TRBV11-2 to TRBJ2-3, with 11 nucleotides matching TRBD2. Losses at the gene ends were 5 bases for V and 4 bases for J; bases not matched to a gene: 8. Germline-derived CDR1 and CDR2 are SGHAT and FQNNGV. There are 16 residues in the CDR3. The full variable domain, its missing parts supplied by reference TRBV11-2 and TRBJ2-3, is EAGVAQSPRYKIIEKRQSVAFWCNPISGHATLYWYQQILGQGPKLLIQFQNNGVVDDSQLPKDRFSAERLKGVDSTLKIQPAKLEDSAVYLCASSVLAGGRADTQYFGPGTRLTVL.

The genes are TRBV6-5 and TRBJ2-3; perhaps TRBD1 as D (5 bases). Germline V gives CDR1 MNHEY, CDR2 SVGAGI. The CDR3 totals 13 residues. The ends were cut back, 6 bases at V and 1 base at J, with 8 bases in the middle. CDR3 nucleotide sequence: TGTGCCAGCAGACTCAGGGGCACAGATACGCAGTATTTT. This encodes CASRLRGTDTQYF.

The chain is built from TRBV5-4 and TRBJ2-1; TRBD2 might be the D (5 bases). V was pared by 1 base and J by 8 bases, with 10 bases between. The CDR3 has 13 amino acids. The germline V gene has CDR1 SGHNT and CDR2 YYREEE (reference sequence). CDR3 region: CASSLSSRDEQFF. The CDR3 nucleotides read TGTGCCAGCAGCTTGTCTAGCCGCGATGAGCAGTTCTTC.

The chain uses TRBV28 and TRBJ1-5, with 7 nucleotides matching TRBD1. This CDR3 has 16 residues. V lost 2 bases and J lost 2; bases outside the gene matches: 6. Germline assignment: CDR1 MDHEN and CDR2 SYDVKM. DNA for the CDR3: TGTGCCAGCAGTTTAGGAGGGGGCAACGGCAATCAGCCCCAGCATTTT. Its protein is CASSLGGGNGNQPQHF.

This sequence joins TRBV7-9 and TRBJ1-1, with a possible D match to TRBD1 (5 bases). Germline assignment: CDR1 SEHNR and CDR2 FQNEAQ (reference sequence). Trimming left V 5 bases short and J 1 base short, with 14 bases between. CDR3 length: 15 amino acids. CDR3 loop: CASSLLAGSNTEAFF. CDR3 DNA: TGTGCCAGCAGCCTACTCGCAGGGTCGAACACTGAAGCTTTCTTT. Full variable domain (outside the CDR3, taken from reference TRBV7-9 and TRBJ1-1): DTGVSQNPRHKITKRGQNVTFRCDPISEHNRLYWYRQTLGQGPEFLTYFQNEAQLEKSRLLSDRFSAERPKGSFSTLEIQRTEQGDSAMYLCASSLLAGSNTEAFFGQGTRLTVV.

The rearrangement links TRBV4-1 to TRBJ1-1; TRBD1 agrees at 8 bases. Germline V gene data show CDR1 as MGHRA and CDR2 as YSYEKL. With V trimmed by 4 bases and J by 1 base, 5 bases remained unmatched. The CDR3 consists of 15 residues. The CDR3 DNA sequence: TGCGCCAGCAGCCCCCAGGGGGCGCGGAACACTGAAGCTTTCTTT. Protein: CASSPQGARNTEAFF.

This rearrangement joins TRBV5-1 to TRBJ1-6, with a possible D match to TRBD1 (5 bases). Germline-derived CDR1 and CDR2 are SGHRS and YFSETQ. The CDR3 is 13 residues long. Trimming took off 0 bases at V and 14 bases at J, with 12 bases between the two ends. DNA of the CDR3: TGCGCCAGCAGCTTGGGTTCGACAGCCTCCCTCCACTTT. Translated, it gives CASSLGSTASLHF.

This chain connects TRBV15 to TRBJ1-2; D remains ambiguous. The CDR3 is 15 amino acids. With 0 bases removed from V and 4 bases from J, the gap between germline ends came to 12 bases. Per germline, CDR1 LNHNV and CDR2 YYDKDF (reference sequence). The CDR3 coding sequence is TGTGCCACCAGCAGAGATAGCCGACTCGGCTATGGCTACACCTTC. Protein sequence: CATSRDSRLGYGYTF.

V usage is TRBV9 and J usage is TRBJ2-5; TRBD2 aligns across 10 bases. The trim removed 4 bases at V and 3 bases at J, leaving 9 bases unmatched. The length of the CDR3 is 16 residues. Germline V CDR1 and CDR2: SGDLS, YYNGEE. The CDR3 sequence is CASSNRAGGLEETQYF. DNA for the CDR3: TGTGCCAGCAGCAATCGAGCGGGGGGGCTCGAAGAGACCCAGTACTTC. The variable domain in full, with the rest retrieved from reference TRBV9 and TRBJ2-5, is DSGVTQTPKHLITATGQRVTLRCSPRSGDLSVYWYQQSLDQGLQFLIQYYNGEERAKGNILERFSAQQFPDLHSELNLSSLELGDSALYFCASSNRAGGLEETQYFGPGTRLLVL.

CDR3 sequence: CASSLRTGGLNYEQYF. In nucleotides, the CDR3 is TGTGCCAGCAGCTTAAGGACAGGGGGGTTAAACTACGAGCAGTACTTC. The rearrangement links TRBV7-2 to TRBJ2-7; 10 bases match TRBD1. The ends lost 2 bases at V and 3 bases at J; junction bases unmatched: 7. CDR1 SGHTA and CDR2 FQGNSA come from the germline V gene. There are 16 residues in the CDR3. The whole variable domain, filled in from reference TRBV7-2 and TRBJ2-7, reads GAGVSQSPSNKVTEKGKDVELRCDPISGHTALYWYRQSLGQGLEFLIYFQGNSAPDKSGLPSDRFSAERTGGSVSTLTIQRTQQEDSAVYLCASSLRTGGLNYEQYFGPGTRLTVT.

The rearrangement joins TRBV6-1 to TRBJ1-1; possibly TRBD1 for D (6 bases). Trimming stripped 6 bases from V and 2 bases from J, with 7 bases between. CDR1 and CDR2 (germline): MNHNS, SASEGT. CDR3 size: 12 residues. The CDR3, as DNA: TGTGCCAGCAGACAGGGTAACACTGAAGCTTTCTTT. It codes for CASRQGNTEAFF.

The J gene is TRBJ1-2, the V gene TRBV27; tentative D call: TRBD1 (5 bases). Germline CDR1 MNHEY, CDR2 SMNVEV (reference sequence). This CDR3 has 16 residues. The ends were cut back, 1 base at V and 0 bases at J, with 12 bases in the middle. The CDR3 reads CASSLYGHQANYGYTF. In nucleotides, the CDR3 is TGTGCCAGCAGTTTATACGGACACCAAGCTAACTATGGCTACACCTTC.